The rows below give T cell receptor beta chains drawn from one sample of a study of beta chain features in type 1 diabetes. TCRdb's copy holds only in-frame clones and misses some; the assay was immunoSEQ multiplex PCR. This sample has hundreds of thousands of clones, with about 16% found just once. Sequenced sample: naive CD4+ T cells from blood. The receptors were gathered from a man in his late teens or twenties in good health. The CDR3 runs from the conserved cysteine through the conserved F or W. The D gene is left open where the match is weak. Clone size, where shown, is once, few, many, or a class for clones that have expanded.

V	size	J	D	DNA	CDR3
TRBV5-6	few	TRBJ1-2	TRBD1	TGTGCCAGCAGCCCGGGACAGGGTTTGGGCTACACCTTC	CASSPGQGLGYTF
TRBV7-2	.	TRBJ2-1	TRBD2	TGTGCCAGCAGCCAACGAGGAAGTAGCGGGAGAGGTAATGAGCAGTTCTTC	CASSQRGSSGRGNEQFF
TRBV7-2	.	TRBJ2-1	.	TGTGCCAGCAGCTTCCAGGACGGGAATGAGCAGTTCTTC	CASSFQDGNEQFF
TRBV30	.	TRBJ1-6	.	TGTGCCTCGAGGGACGGGGTTTATAGGTCACCCCTCCACTTT	CASRDGVYRSPLHF
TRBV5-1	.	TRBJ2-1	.	TGCGCCAGCAGTCAGGACTGGTACAATGAGCAGTTCTTC	CASSQDWYNEQFF
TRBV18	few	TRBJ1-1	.	TGTGCCAGCTCCAGGTCATTGAACACTGAAGCTTTCTTT	CASSRSLNTEAFF
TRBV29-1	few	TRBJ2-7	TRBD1	TGCAGCGTTTACCGGGGGACAGGAAGCGGCGAGCAGTACTTC	CSVYRGTGSGEQYF
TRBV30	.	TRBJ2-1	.	TGTGCCTGGAGTGGACCCGGATGGAGGGCTTACAATGAGCAGTTCTTC	CAWSGPGWRAYNEQFF
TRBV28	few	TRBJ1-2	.	TGTGCCAGCAGCTGGACGGGACCTAACTATGGCTACACCTTC	CASSWTGPNYGYTF
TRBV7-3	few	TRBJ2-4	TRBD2	TGTGCCAGCAGGGGATTAGCGGGAAAAAACATTCAGTACTTC	CASRGLAGKNIQYF
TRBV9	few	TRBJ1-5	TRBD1	TGTGCCAGCAGCGTTGGGACAGGGGATCAGCCCCAGCATTTT	CASSVGTGDQPQHF
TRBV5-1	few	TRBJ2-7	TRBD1	TGCGCCAGCAGCTTGGCGGGGACAGGGGCCTACGAGCAGTACTTC	CASSLAGTGAYEQYF
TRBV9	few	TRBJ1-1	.	TGTGCCAGCAGCGCGGGCCCTACAGGGAGCACTGAAGCTTTCTTT	CASSAGPTGSTEAFF
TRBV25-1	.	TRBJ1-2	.	TGTGCCAGCAGTGATCGGGCTCCTTCTGGCTACACCTTC	CASSDRAPSGYTF
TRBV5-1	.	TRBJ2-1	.	TGCGCCAGCAGCTTGGCCCGGAGGGGGCCCTACAATGAGCAGTTCTTC	CASSLARRGPYNEQFF